These 9 T cell receptor beta chains were sequenced from one sample in a study of T cells after yellow fever vaccination. Each CDR3 protein gets one entry after TCRdb re-called the 5' RACE reads with MiXCR. The table lists 300,000 to 450,000 distinct CDR3 sequences, roughly 6.2% of them singletons. This material consisted of PBMCs, taken 5 days after the yellow fever booster vaccination. Every receptor here comes from a young man who received the YFV17D yellow fever vaccine.

This clonotype was seen only a few times. V usage is TRBV6-2 or TRBV6-3 and J usage is TRBJ2-1; TRBD2 might be the D (5 bases). Deletions cut 3 bases from V and 3 bases from J, with 9 bases between. The CDR3 is made up of 14 amino acids. CDR1 MNHEY and CDR2 SVGEGT come from the germline V gene. DNA of the CDR3: TGTGCCAGCAGTTATGCGGGTGGCTACAATGAGCAGTTCTTC. Encoded protein: CASSYAGGYNEQFF.

The V call is TRBV5-6, the J call TRBJ2-1, with D possibly being TRBD1 or TRBD2 (6 bases each). The CDR3 spans 13 residues. The V end was cut by 5 bases, the J end by 5 bases, with 11 bases between. CDR1 SGHDT and CDR2 YYEEEE come from the germline V gene. In nucleotides, the CDR3 is TGTGCCAGCAGTAGGGGGGCGGACAATGAGCAGTTCTTC. It translates to CASSRGADNEQFF.

The V call is TRBV21-1, the J call TRBJ2-7; the table names TRBD1, a call not compared with the DNA. TRBV21-1 is listed as a pseudogene. The CDR3 length is 15 residues. The CDR3 loop is CASSSILGSPYEQYF. Written as DNA, the CDR3 is TGTGCCAGCAGCTCTATCCTAGGGTCCCCCTACGAGCAGTACTTC.

A few counts support this clonotype. The chain carries TRBV9 and TRBJ2-1; D uncertain. The germline CDR1 and CDR2 sequences are SGDLS and YYNGEE. V shed 2 bases and J shed 6 bases, with 6 bases lying between them. CDR3 length equals 12 residues. The CDR3 region has the DNA TGTGCCAGCAGCGTTATCGGCAATGAGCAGTTCTTC. Protein: CASSVIGNEQFF.

In its sample, this clonotype was seen a few times. V and J are TRBV7-9 and TRBJ2-1; D call uncertain. Between the trimmed V and J ends, which lost 1 base and 14 bases, there was a span of 18 bases. The CDR3 contains 14 residues. The germline gives CDR1 SEHNR, CDR2 FQNEAQ (reference sequence). CDR3 sequence (DNA): TGTGCCAGCAGCTTAGAATTCCCCCCAGTACCTAAGTTCTTC. Its protein product is CASSLEFPPVPKFF. Complete variable domain (other parts from reference TRBV7-9 and TRBJ2-1): DTGVSQNPRHKITKRGQNVTFRCDPISEHNRLYWYRQTLGQGPEFLTYFQNEAQLEKSRLLSDRFSAERPKGSFSTLEIQRTEQGDSAMYLCASSLEFPPVPKFFGPGTRLTVL.

This clonotype was observed a few times. The chain links TRBV20-1 to TRBJ1-4; the D gene is possibly TRBD1 (6 bases). V dropped 6 bases and J dropped 7 bases, with 18 bases sitting between them. The germline gives CDR1 DFQATT, CDR2 SNEGSKA (reference sequence). The CDR3 sequence is 14 residues long. The CDR3 nucleotides are TGCAGTGCCTTATCCGAAGAGGGGGGTGAAAAACTGTTTTTT. It is translated as CSALSEEGGEKLFF.

This rearrangement joins TRBV7-9 to TRBJ2-3; tentative D call: TRBD2 (6 bases). V was trimmed by 1 base and J by 3 bases, leaving 11 bases between them. Looked up from germline, CDR1 is SEHNR and CDR2 is FQNEAQ (reference sequence). The CDR3 spans 15 residues. CDR3 bases: TGTGCCAGCAGCTTAGGACGGGAGATAACAGATACGCAGTATTTT. Protein: CASSLGREITDTQYF.

This clonotype came up a few times. The rearrangement joins TRBV7-2 to TRBJ1-2, with TRBD1 matching over 9 bases. The CDR3 extends over 17 amino acids. With V trimmed by 5 bases and J by 0 bases, 10 bases remained unmatched. Germline assignment: CDR1 SGHTA and CDR2 FQGNSA. DNA of the CDR3: TGTGCCAGCAGCCCGACCCTCCGGGACAGGGCTAACTATGGCTACACCTTC. Translating it yields CASSPTLRDRANYGYTF.

This clonotype was seen at least ten times. The V call is TRBV7-2, the J call TRBJ2-1; D tentatively reads TRBD1 or TRBD2 (5 bases each). This CDR3 comprises 13 residues. V was pared by 3 bases and J by 15 bases, with 18 bases between. CDR1 is SGHTA, CDR2 FQGNSA, per germline. The CDR3 DNA sequence: TGTGCCAGCAGCTTGTTCATGGGGGAGTCGGGGTTCTTC. Protein sequence: CASSLFMGESGFF.